This TCR beta chain came from a study of T cell responses to AZD1222 COVID-19 vaccine. The CDR3 has 14 amino acids. Germline CDR1 reads SGHRS; CDR2 reads YFSETQ. J lost 8 bases, V lost 6 bases, and 13 bases had no gene match. The repertoire was sequenced with immunoSEQ multiplex PCR; TCRdb's copy has only in-frame clones and lacks some. This sample has 170,000 or so clones; almost 90% occur once, and the top ten carry around 10%. General observations from the study: Repertoire collection took place solely once the T cell response had peaked.

Turning to this clone: Its antigen is unidentified.

Second doses that came at about 4 or about 12 weeks were put together. The sample in question was peripheral blood, obtained 28 days after the second AZD1222 dose. The chain combines TRBV5-1 with TRBJ1-2; 7 bases are a match to TRBD1. This TCR derives from an adult who received the AZD1222 COVID-19 vaccine. Written as DNA, the CDR3 is TGCGCCAGCAAGGAAGGGGGCCGCCAAGACGGCTACACCTTC. This codes for CASKEGGRQDGYTF.